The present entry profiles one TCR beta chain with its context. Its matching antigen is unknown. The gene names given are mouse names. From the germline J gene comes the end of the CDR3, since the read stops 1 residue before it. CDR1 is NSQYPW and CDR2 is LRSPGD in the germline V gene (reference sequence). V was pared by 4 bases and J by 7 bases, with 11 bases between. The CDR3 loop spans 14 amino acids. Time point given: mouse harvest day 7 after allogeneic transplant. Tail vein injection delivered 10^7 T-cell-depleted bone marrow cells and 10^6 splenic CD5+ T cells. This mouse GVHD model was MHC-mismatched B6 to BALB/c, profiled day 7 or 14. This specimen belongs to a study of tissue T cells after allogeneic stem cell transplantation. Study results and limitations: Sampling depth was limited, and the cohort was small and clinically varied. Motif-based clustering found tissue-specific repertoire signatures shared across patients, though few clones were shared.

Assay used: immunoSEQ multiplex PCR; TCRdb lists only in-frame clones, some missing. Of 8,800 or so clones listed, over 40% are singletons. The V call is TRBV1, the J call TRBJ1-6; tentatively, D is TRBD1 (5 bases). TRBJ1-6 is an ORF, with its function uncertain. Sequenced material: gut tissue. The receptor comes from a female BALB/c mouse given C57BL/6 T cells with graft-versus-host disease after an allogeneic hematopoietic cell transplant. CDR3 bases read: TGCACCTGCAGTGAGCCAGGGAGGAATTCGCCCCTCTAC. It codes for CTCSEPGRNSPLY. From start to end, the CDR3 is CTCSEPGRNSPLYF.